This TCR beta chain originates from a study of T cell repertoires in ileal Crohn's disease. Overall study: Thiopurines (fewer than 12) or anti-TNF agents (roughly 17) were given postoperatively to about half.

Time point described: inflamed ileum from the surgical specimen. The table came from immunoSEQ multiplex PCR; TCRdb's copy has only in-frame clones and leaves some out. The sample holds about 17,000 clones, about 78% seen once. This TCR was sampled from an adult with Crohn's disease. The sequenced material came from ileal tissue.

CDR3: CASSPTDRNYEQYF. The CDR3 DNA reads as TGTGCCAGCTCACCAACTGACAGAAACTACGAGCAGTACTTC. The chain links TRBV18 to TRBJ2-7, with a weak D call TRBD1 (5 bases). V was cut by 2 bases and J by 3 bases, with 11 bases left in between. The germline V gene has CDR1 KGHSH and CDR2 LQKENI. The CDR3 is 14 amino acids.